Below are 31 T cell receptor beta chains sequenced from a single sample in a study of molecular identifiers for immune sequencing clone quantification. Via MiXCR, TCRdb re-called the PCR reads, giving one row per CDR3 protein. The sample holds 400,000 to 600,000 distinct CDR3 sequences, around 23% seen once. Sequencing was done on a sample of naive CD8+ T cells from blood, with Jurkat cell RNA spiked in. Subset noted: FACS-sorted CD8+CD4-CCR7+CD45RA+ naive T cells. The receptors shown here come from a human donor in good health. Some libraries in this study had Jurkat cell RNA spiked in.

This clonotype was seen a handful of times. This chain uses TRBV7-6 with TRBJ2-5, with D possibly matching TRBD1 (6 bases). The ends were cut back, 5 bases at V and 4 bases at J, with 14 bases in the middle. This CDR3 has 14 amino acids. Germline V lookup: CDR1 SGHVS, CDR2 FNYEAQ. The CDR3 region has the DNA TGTGCCAGCAGCAATCGGGTAGGGGGAGAGACCCAGTACTTC. Encoded protein: CASSNRVGGETQYF.

In its sample, this clonotype was seen a few times. The J gene is TRBJ1-1, the V gene TRBV5-1; D is unresolved. The CDR3 length is 14 residues. Germline assignment: CDR1 SGHRS and CDR2 YFSETQ. Trimming shortened V by 4 bases and J by 4 bases, and 14 bases separated the two germline ends. The CDR3 reads CASSPPGETTEAFF. CDR3 bases: TGCGCCAGCAGCCCCCCAGGTGAGACCACTGAAGCTTTCTTT.

This clonotype was picked up a small number of times. The J gene is TRBJ2-7, the V gene TRBV30; the D is unclear. The CDR3 extends over 13 amino acids. V lost 1 base and J lost 2, with 9 bases in between. Germline V lookup: CDR1 GTSNPN, CDR2 SVGIG (reference sequence). The CDR3 nucleotides read TGTGCCTGGAGTGGCCCGCCGACCTACGAGCAGTACTTC. Translated, it gives CAWSGPPTYEQYF.

This clonotype was found a few times. The chain employs TRBV7-9 and TRBJ1-3, with 7 bases that match TRBD1. V gave up 0 bases and J gave up 2 bases; unmatched junction bases: 10. Germline assignment: CDR1 SEHNR and CDR2 FQNEAQ (reference sequence). This CDR3 comprises 18 residues. CDR3 amino acids: CASSLAPTGEAAGNTIYF. The CDR3 DNA reads TGTGCCAGCAGCTTAGCCCCTACAGGGGAGGCGGCTGGAAACACCATATATTTT.

This clonotype was counted ten times or more. The chain combines TRBV7-9 with TRBJ2-7; 10 positions match TRBD2. With V trimmed by 3 bases and J by 5 bases, 7 bases remained unmatched. CDR1 and CDR2 (germline): SEHNR, FQNEAQ (reference sequence). The CDR3 covers 15 residues. The CDR3 region is CASSLVAGGPHEQYF. DNA of the CDR3: TGTGCCAGCAGCTTGGTAGCGGGAGGTCCTCACGAGCAGTACTTC. Drawing the rest from reference TRBV7-9 and TRBJ2-7, the complete variable domain is DTGVSQNPRHKITKRGQNVTFRCDPISEHNRLYWYRQTLGQGPEFLTYFQNEAQLEKSRLLSDRFSAERPKGSFSTLEIQRTEQGDSAMYLCASSLVAGGPHEQYFGPGTRLTVT.

The table lists this clonotype with a count of one. This may arise from a read error, as a much more abundant clone is one base away. The rearrangement uses TRBV7-9 and TRBJ2-3; 7 nucleotides align to TRBD2. The length of the CDR3 is 16 residues. Germline lookup yields CDR1 SEHNR and CDR2 FQNEAQ (reference sequence). This CDR3 reads CASSMAGALSTNTQYF. CDR3 in DNA: TGTGCCAGCAGCATGGCGGGAGCCTTAAGCACAAATACGCAGTATTTT.

The gene calls are TRBV3-1 and TRBJ1-6; D is ambiguous. CDR1 is LGHDT, CDR2 YNNKEL, per germline (reference sequence). V was trimmed by 1 base and J by 7 bases, leaving 11 bases between them. CDR3 length equals 15 residues. CDR3 region: CASSQVVRGNSPLHF. For the CDR3, the DNA is TGTGCCAGCAGCCAAGTTGTACGGGGAAATTCACCCCTCCACTTT.

This clonotype was found a few times. V is TRBV15 and J is TRBJ2-3; a weak D match, TRBD2 (6 bases). The length of the CDR3 is 14 residues. Trimming pared 8 bases from V and 1 base from J, leaving 13 bases between. Per germline, CDR1 LNHNV and CDR2 YYDKDF (reference sequence). The CDR3 region is CATGGTRRTDTQYF. CDR3 sequence (DNA): TGTGCCACCGGGGGGACGAGACGCACAGATACGCAGTATTTT.

This clonotype was counted ten times or more. The chain is built from TRBV25-1 and TRBJ2-5; 9 nucleotides agree with TRBD1. V gave up 3 bases and J gave up 4 bases; unmatched junction bases: 9. There are 16 residues in the CDR3. Germline CDR1 is MGHDK and CDR2 is SYGVNS. The CDR3 DNA follows: TGTGCCAGCAGTGAGATAGGGACAGGGATGCGAGAGACCCAGTACTTC. This translates into CASSEIGTGMRETQYF.

The V call is TRBV11-2, the J call TRBJ2-7; 9 bases are a match to TRBD1. Germline CDR1 SGHAT, CDR2 FQNNGV. The junction had 6 bases not matched to a gene; V was cut back by 5 bases and J by 4 bases. The CDR3 sequence is 14 residues long. For the CDR3, the DNA is TGTGCCAGCAGCGGATGGGACAGGGAATACGAGCAGTACTTC. Amino acids: CASSGWDREYEQYF.

The chain employs TRBV12-3 or TRBV12-4 and TRBJ2-6; D tentatively reads TRBD1 or TRBD2 (5 bases each). V was cut by 10 bases and J by 3 bases, with 13 bases left in between. The CDR3 has 14 residues. The chain's CDR3 is CATDEGYGANVLTF. CDR3 sequence (DNA): TGTGCCACCGACGAGGGGTATGGGGCCAACGTCCTGACTTTC.

This clonotype has at least ten counts. The rearrangement uses TRBV13 and TRBJ2-3; D remains ambiguous. The CDR3 is 16 residues long. The V and J ends lost 5 bases and 2 bases respectively, with 17 bases between them. The V gene's germline CDR1 is PRHDT and CDR2 FYEKMQ (reference sequence). The CDR3 DNA reads as TGTGCCAGCAGCCTGGTTGGAGACCGCCACACAGATACGCAGTATTTT. This translates into CASSLVGDRHTDTQYF.

The rearrangement joins TRBV21-1 to TRBJ2-3; TRBD2 reflects the table's D call only, with no check against the DNA. TRBV21-1 is an annotated pseudogene. The CDR3 totals 18 residues. In DNA, the CDR3 is TGTGCCAGCAGCAAAGCGCATGAGCGGGGGGGCCTTCGGGACACGCAGTATTTT. Its protein is CASSKAHERGGLRDTQYF.

This clonotype came up many times. This chain joins TRBV27 and TRBJ2-1, with TRBD1 matching over 10 bases. In germline, CDR1 is MNHEY, CDR2 SMNVEV (reference sequence). Trimming at V came to 6 bases and at J to 2 bases, leaving 4 bases not matched to a gene. The CDR3 runs to 15 residues. CDR3 bases: TGTGCCAGCAGGACCGGACAGGGGGCCTACAATGAGCAGTTCTTC. It is translated as CASRTGQGAYNEQFF.

Ten or more counts support this clonotype. The chain joins TRBV5-6 to TRBJ2-3; D is unclear. Germline loops: CDR1 SGHDT, CDR2 YYEEEE. The CDR3 covers 15 residues. The V and J ends lost 0 bases and 2 bases respectively, with 10 bases between them. The CDR3 DNA follows: TGTGCCAGCAGCTTGGCGGTCACTAACACAGATACGCAGTATTTT. This gives the protein CASSLAVTNTDTQYF. The whole variable domain, filled in from reference TRBV5-6 and TRBJ2-3, reads DAGVTQSPTHLIKTRGQQVTLRCSPKSGHDTVSWYQQALGQGPQFIFQYYEEEERQRGNFPDRFSGHQFPNYSSELNVNALLLGDSALYLCASSLAVTNTDTQYFGPGTRLTVL.

The table lists this clonotype with a few counts. This chain joins TRBV19 and TRBJ2-7; weak D call: TRBD2 (5 bases). Trimming took off 3 bases at V and 2 bases at J, with 11 bases between the two ends. From germline, CDR1 is LNHDA and CDR2 SQIVND (reference sequence). This CDR3 has 14 residues. CDR3 in DNA: TGTGCCAGTAGTATCGGGATTTCGCCCTACGAGCAGTACTTC. This sequence encodes CASSIGISPYEQYF.

With regard to this clonotype: With a much larger clone just one base away, this may be a read error. The chain uses TRBV6-5 and TRBJ1-4; D not certain. This CDR3 has 14 amino acids. Deletions cut 0 bases from V and 7 bases from J, with 9 bases between. Germline-derived CDR1 and CDR2 are MNHEY and SVGAGI. The CDR3 nucleotides read TGTGCCAGCAGTTACTCGAAAGGGCCTGAAAAACTGTTTTTT. Translating it yields CASSYSKGPEKLFF.

This clonotype appeared many times. CDR3: CASSPSSKADEQYF. The CDR3 DNA sequence: TGTGCCAGCAGCCCGTCCTCTAAGGCGGACGAGCAGTACTTC. The chain employs TRBV7-9 and TRBJ2-7; unclear D gene. Germline CDR1 SEHNR, CDR2 FQNEAQ (reference sequence). Trimming removed 5 bases from V and 5 bases from J, with 16 bases in between. The CDR3 sequence is 14 residues long. The full variable domain, in which reference TRBV7-9 and TRBJ2-7 provide the parts outside the CDR3, is DTGVSQNPRHKITKRGQNVTFRCDPISEHNRLYWYRQTLGQGPEFLTYFQNEAQLEKSRLLSDRFSAERPKGSFSTLEIQRTEQGDSAMYLCASSPSSKADEQYFGPGTRLTVT.

Of note for this clonotype: This sequence may be a read error, since a much larger clone differs from it by one base. The J gene is TRBJ2-6, the V gene TRBV3-1, with a possible D match to TRBD1 (6 bases). CDR1 is LGHDT, CDR2 YNNKEL, per germline (reference sequence). The CDR3 has 16 amino acids. In DNA, the CDR3 is TGTGCCAGCAGCCCCTCGACAGGCTCTGGGGCCGACGTCCTGACTTTC. This codes for CASSPSTGSGADVLTF.

Ten or more counts support this clonotype. V gene TRBV12-3 or TRBV12-4 combines with J gene TRBJ2-3, with D hard to call. CDR3 size: 14 residues. The ends were cut back, 7 bases at V and 4 bases at J, with 15 bases in the middle. The CDR3 is CASIHTDLPDTQYF. The CDR3 nucleotides read TGTGCCAGCATTCATACTGATCTGCCAGATACGCAGTATTTT.

This clonotype was recorded once. This rearrangement joins TRBV6-5 to TRBJ2-7, with D perhaps matching TRBD1 (6 bases). V was pared by 5 bases and J by 1 base, with 12 bases between. Germline-derived CDR1 and CDR2 are MNHEY and SVGAGI. The CDR3 runs 14 residues. The CDR3 coding sequence is TGTGCCAGCAGTGGCGAGGACAGATCCTACGAGCAGTACTTC. As protein: CASSGEDRSYEQYF.

In its sample, this clonotype was seen many times. The chain links TRBV12-3 or TRBV12-4 to TRBJ2-3; TRBD1 matches at 8 bases. Trimming cost V 6 bases and J 4 bases; bases outside gene matches: 6. This CDR3 contains 14 residues. The CDR3 bases are TGTGCCAGCAGAGACAGGGGACGGCCAGATACGCAGTATTTT. Translating it yields CASRDRGRPDTQYF.

The chain recombines TRBV27 with TRBJ2-3; 8 bases agree with TRBD1. Germline CDR1 is MNHEY and CDR2 is SMNVEV (reference sequence). Trimming at V came to 5 bases and at J to 5 bases, leaving 9 bases not matched to a gene. The CDR3 loop spans 15 amino acids. The CDR3 DNA follows: TGTGCCAGCAGTAAGTACAGGGGGGAAGAAGATACGCAGTATTTT. Amino acid sequence: CASSKYRGEEDTQYF.

This chain uses TRBV12-3 or TRBV12-4 with TRBJ2-2; 10 bases are a match to TRBD1. The length of the CDR3 is 15 residues. Trimming took 6 bases from V and 7 from J; bases not matched to a gene: 8. CDR3 loop: CASSTGTGVGGELFF. CDR3 in DNA: TGTGCCAGCAGCACCGGGACAGGGGTTGGCGGGGAGCTGTTTTTT.

This clonotype was picked up one time. The CDR3 sequence: CASSSIFGNEAFF. In DNA, the CDR3 is TGTGCCAGCAGTTCAATCTTCGGTAACGAAGCTTTCTTT. The rearrangement uses TRBV12-3 or TRBV12-4 and TRBJ1-1; D remains unclear. The CDR3 totals 13 residues. Between the trimmed V and J ends, which lost 4 bases and 8 bases, there was a span of 14 bases.

This clonotype was seen repeatedly, ten times or more. The V call is TRBV12-3 or TRBV12-4, the J call TRBJ1-5; TRBD1 might be the D (6 bases). The CDR3 sequence is 14 residues long. Trimming cost V 5 bases and J 1 base, with 9 bases left between them. The CDR3 loop reads CASSLGGSNQPQHF. The CDR3 DNA reads as TGTGCCAGCAGTCTAGGGGGAAGCAATCAGCCCCAGCATTTT.

The rearrangement joins TRBV25-1 to TRBJ2-1; no clear D gene. Germline CDR1 is MGHDK and CDR2 is SYGVNS. Trimming cost V 5 bases and J 1 base, with 6 bases left between them. The CDR3 is 13 residues long. The CDR3 nucleotides are TGTGCCAGCAGTACAGCTTCCTACAATGAGCAGTTCTTC. Its protein product is CASSTASYNEQFF.

The gene calls are TRBV10-3 and TRBJ1-1; D not resolved. Trimming removed 4 bases from V and 4 bases from J, with 7 bases in between. Germline V lookup: CDR1 ENHRY, CDR2 SYGVKD. This CDR3 comprises 12 residues. The CDR3 here is CAISGTGTEAFF. In nucleotides, the CDR3 is TGTGCCATCAGTGGGACGGGCACTGAAGCTTTCTTT.

This clonotype turned up a few times. The V call is TRBV14, the J call TRBJ2-7; no clear D. V was pared by 3 bases and J by 1 base, with 7 bases between. CDR1 is SGHDN, CDR2 FVKESK, per germline. The CDR3 sequence is 13 residues long. This CDR3 is CASSHSISYEQYF. The DNA for the CDR3 is TGTGCCAGCAGCCACTCCATTTCCTACGAGCAGTACTTC. The full variable domain, with the rest looked up from reference TRBV14 and TRBJ2-7, is EAGVTQFPSHSVIEKGQTVTLRCDPISGHDNLYWYRRVMGKEIKFLLHFVKESKQDESGMPNNRFLAERTGGTYSTLKVQPAELEDSGVYFCASSHSISYEQYFGPGTRLTVT.

This chain connects TRBV6-5 to TRBJ2-1; D possibly corresponds to TRBD2 (6 bases). V dropped 4 bases and J dropped 4 bases, with 11 bases sitting between them. This CDR3 has 14 amino acids. Germline values: CDR1 MNHEY, CDR2 SVGAGI. The CDR3 loop is CASSFSSGYNEQFF. The CDR3 bases are TGTGCCAGCAGTTTTTCCAGCGGGTACAATGAGCAGTTCTTC.

The CDR3 spells CAISDFGGGGDEQFF. The CDR3 DNA sequence: TGTGCCATCAGTGATTTCGGGGGGGGCGGCGATGAGCAGTTCTTC. V and J are TRBV10-3 and TRBJ2-1; TRBD2 matches at 8 bases. J gave up 8 bases and V 3 bases, and 9 bases lay outside the gene matches. The CDR3 length is 15 residues. The V gene's germline CDR1 is ENHRY and CDR2 SYGVKD.